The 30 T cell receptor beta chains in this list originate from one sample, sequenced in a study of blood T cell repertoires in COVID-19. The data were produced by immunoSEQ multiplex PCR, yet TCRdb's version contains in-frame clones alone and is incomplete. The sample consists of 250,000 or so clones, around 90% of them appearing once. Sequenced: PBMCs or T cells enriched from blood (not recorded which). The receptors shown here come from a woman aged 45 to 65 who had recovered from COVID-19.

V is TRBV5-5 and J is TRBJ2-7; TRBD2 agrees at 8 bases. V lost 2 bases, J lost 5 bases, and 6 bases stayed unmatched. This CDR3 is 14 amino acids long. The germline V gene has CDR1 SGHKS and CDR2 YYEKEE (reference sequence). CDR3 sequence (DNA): TGTGCCAGCAGCTTCCATCCGGGGGGGAACGAGCAGTACTTC. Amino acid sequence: CASSFHPGGNEQYF.

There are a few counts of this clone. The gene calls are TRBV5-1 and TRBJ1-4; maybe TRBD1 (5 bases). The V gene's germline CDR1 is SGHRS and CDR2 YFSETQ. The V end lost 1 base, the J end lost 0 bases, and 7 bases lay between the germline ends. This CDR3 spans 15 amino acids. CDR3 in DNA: TGCGCCAGCAGCTTGACAGGATCAACTAATGAAAAACTGTTTTTT. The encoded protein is CASSLTGSTNEKLFF.

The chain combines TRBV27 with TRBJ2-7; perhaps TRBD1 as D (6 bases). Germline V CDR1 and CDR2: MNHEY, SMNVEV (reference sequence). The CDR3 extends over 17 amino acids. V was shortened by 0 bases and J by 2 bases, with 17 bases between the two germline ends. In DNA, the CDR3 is TGTGCCAGCAGTTTATCATCAGGGGCGGATCGGGCCTACGAGCAGTACTTC. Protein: CASSLSSGADRAYEQYF.

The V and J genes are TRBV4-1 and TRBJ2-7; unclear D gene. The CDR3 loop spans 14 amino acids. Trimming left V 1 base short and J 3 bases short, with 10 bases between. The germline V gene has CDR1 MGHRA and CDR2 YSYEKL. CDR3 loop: CASSQVAVNYEQYF. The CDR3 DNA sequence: TGCGCCAGCAGCCAAGTTGCAGTGAACTACGAGCAGTACTTC.

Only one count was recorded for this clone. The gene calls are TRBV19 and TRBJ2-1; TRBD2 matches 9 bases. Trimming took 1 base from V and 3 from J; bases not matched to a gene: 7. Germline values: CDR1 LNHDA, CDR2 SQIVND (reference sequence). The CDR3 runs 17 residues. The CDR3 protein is CASSIAGTSLGYNEQFF. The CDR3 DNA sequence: TGTGCCAGTAGTATAGCCGGGACTAGCCTAGGCTACAATGAGCAGTTCTTC.

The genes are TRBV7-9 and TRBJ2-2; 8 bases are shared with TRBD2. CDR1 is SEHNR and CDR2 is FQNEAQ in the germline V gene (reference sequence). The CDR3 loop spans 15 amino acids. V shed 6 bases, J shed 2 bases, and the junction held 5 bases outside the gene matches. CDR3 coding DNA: TGTGCCAGCAGTCAGTTAGCGGGAAACACCGGGGAGCTGTTTTTT. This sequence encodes CASSQLAGNTGELFF.

In nucleotides, the CDR3 is TGCAGCGTTCAACAGGGTTACGATCAGCCCCAGCATTTT. Translating gives CSVQQGYDQPQHF. This sequence joins TRBV29-1 and TRBJ1-5, with D perhaps matching TRBD1 (6 bases). CDR3 length equals 13 residues. Per the germline V gene, CDR1 is SQVTM and CDR2 is ANQGSEA. Trimming took 5 bases from V and 5 from J, leaving 13 bases between them.

CDR3 coding DNA: TGTGCCAGCAGTTCGGCGGGTGTGGCTCAGCCCCAGCATTTT. Translation: CASSSAGVAQPQHF. The chain recombines TRBV5-6 with TRBJ1-5; D call uncertain. Germline V gene sequence: CDR1 SGHDT, CDR2 YYEEEE. The CDR3 consists of 14 residues. With 5 bases removed from V and 6 bases from J, the gap between germline ends came to 15 bases.

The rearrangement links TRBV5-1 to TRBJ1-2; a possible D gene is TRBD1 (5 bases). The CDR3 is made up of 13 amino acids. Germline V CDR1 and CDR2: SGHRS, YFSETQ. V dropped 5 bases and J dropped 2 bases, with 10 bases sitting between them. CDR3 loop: CASRFQGNYGYTF. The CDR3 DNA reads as TGCGCCAGCAGATTTCAGGGAAACTATGGCTACACCTTC.

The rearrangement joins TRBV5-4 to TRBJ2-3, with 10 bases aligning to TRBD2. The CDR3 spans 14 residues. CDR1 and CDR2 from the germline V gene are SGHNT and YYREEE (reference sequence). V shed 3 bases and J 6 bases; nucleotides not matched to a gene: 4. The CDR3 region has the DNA TGTGCCAGCAGCTACGGACTAGCGGCGGATACGCAGTATTTT. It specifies CASSYGLAADTQYF.

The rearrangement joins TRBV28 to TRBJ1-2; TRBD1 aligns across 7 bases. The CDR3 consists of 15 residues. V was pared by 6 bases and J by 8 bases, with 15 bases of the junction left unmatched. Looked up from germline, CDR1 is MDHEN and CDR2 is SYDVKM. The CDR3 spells CASRDKGTDPRGYTF. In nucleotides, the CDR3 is TGTGCCAGCAGAGATAAGGGGACAGACCCCAGGGGCTACACCTTC.

Written as DNA, the CDR3 is TGTGCCAGCAGTCTCTTTCCGGGACAGGGGACATACGAGCAGTACTTC. Translating gives CASSLFPGQGTYEQYF. This chain links TRBV2 with TRBJ2-7, with TRBD1 matching 10 bases. The junction had 11 bases not matched to a gene; V was cut back by 5 bases and J by 4 bases. Germline CDR1 reads SNHLY; CDR2 reads FYNNEI. The CDR3 contains 16 residues.

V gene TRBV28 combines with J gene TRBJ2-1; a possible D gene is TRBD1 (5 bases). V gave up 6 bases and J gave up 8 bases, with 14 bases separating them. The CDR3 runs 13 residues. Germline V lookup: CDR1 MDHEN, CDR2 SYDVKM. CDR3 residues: CASRTPKGHEQFF. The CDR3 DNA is TGTGCCAGCAGAACACCGAAGGGGCATGAGCAGTTCTTC.

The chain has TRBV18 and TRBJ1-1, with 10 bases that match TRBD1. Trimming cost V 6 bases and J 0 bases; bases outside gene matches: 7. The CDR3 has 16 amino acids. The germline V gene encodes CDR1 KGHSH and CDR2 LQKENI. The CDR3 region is CASSRGQGQLNTEAFF. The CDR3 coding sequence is TGTGCCAGCTCCCGGGGACAGGGGCAATTGAACACTGAAGCTTTCTTT.

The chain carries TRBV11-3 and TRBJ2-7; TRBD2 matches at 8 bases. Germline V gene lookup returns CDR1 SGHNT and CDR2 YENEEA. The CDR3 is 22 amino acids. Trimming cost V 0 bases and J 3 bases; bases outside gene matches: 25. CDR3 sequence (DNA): TGTGCCAGCAGCTTAGAGGGGACGGGAGGGCCCTTCCGTCTTGGGTTGGGCTACGAGCAGTACTTC. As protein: CASSLEGTGGPFRLGLGYEQYF.

DNA for the CDR3: TGTGCCAGCAGCCGAGGACTCTACGAGCAGTACTTC. This codes for CASSRGLYEQYF. The chain combines TRBV7-9 with TRBJ2-7, with D perhaps TRBD2 (5 bases). The germline CDR1 and CDR2 sequences are SEHNR and FQNEAQ (reference sequence). V lost 5 bases and J 3 bases, leaving 8 bases between the germline ends. The CDR3 contains 12 residues.

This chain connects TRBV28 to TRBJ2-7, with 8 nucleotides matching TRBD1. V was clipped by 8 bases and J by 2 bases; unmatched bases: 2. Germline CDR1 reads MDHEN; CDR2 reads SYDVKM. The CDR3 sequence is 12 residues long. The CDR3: CASSTGAYEQYF. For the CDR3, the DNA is TGTGCCAGCTCGACAGGGGCCTACGAGCAGTACTTC.

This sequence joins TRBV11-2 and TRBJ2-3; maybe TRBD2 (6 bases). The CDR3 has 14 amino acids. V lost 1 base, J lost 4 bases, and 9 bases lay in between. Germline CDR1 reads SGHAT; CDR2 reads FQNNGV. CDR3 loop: CASSLGRDADTQYF. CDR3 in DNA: TGTGCCAGCAGCTTAGGGCGGGACGCAGATACGCAGTATTTT.

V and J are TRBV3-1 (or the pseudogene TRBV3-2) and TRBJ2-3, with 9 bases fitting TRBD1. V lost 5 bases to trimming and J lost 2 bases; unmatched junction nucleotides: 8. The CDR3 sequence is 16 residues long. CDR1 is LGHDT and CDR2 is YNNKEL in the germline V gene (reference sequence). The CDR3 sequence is CASSGQDRGTTDTQYF. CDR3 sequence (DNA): TGTGCCAGCAGCGGTCAGGACAGGGGAACCACAGATACGCAGTATTTT.

In DNA, the CDR3 is TGTGCCAGCAGTTTATCGAGTTACGAGCAGTACTTC. Protein product: CASSLSSYEQYF. The chain uses TRBV27 and TRBJ2-7; D gene unclear. Between the trimmed V and J ends, which lost 0 bases and 4 bases, there was a span of 4 bases. CDR3 length: 12 residues. Germline CDR1 reads MNHEY; CDR2 reads SMNVEV (reference sequence).

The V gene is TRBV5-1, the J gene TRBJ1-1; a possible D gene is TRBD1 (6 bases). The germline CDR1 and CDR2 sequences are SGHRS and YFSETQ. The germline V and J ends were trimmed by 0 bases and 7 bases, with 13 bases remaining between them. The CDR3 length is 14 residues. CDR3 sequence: CASSLALGGLEAFF. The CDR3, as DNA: TGCGCCAGCAGCTTGGCTCTCGGGGGGCTTGAAGCTTTCTTT.

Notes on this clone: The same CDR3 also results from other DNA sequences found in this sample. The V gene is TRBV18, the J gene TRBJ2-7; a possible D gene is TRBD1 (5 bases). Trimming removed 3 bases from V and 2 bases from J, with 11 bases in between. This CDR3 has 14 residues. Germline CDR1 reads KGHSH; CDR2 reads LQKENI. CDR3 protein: CASSPPPGTYEQYF. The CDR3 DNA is TGTGCCAGCTCACCCCCCCCAGGGACCTACGAGCAGTACTTC.

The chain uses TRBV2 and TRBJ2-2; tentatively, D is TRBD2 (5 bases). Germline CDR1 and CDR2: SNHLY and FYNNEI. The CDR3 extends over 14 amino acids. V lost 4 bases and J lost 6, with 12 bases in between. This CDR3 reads CASSGPLRAGELFF. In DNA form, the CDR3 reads TGTGCCAGCAGTGGGCCCTTGAGGGCCGGGGAGCTGTTTTTT. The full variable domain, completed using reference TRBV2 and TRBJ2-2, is EPEVTQTPSHQVTQMGQEVILRCVPISNHLYFYWYRQILGQKVEFLVSFYNNEISEKSEIFDDQFSVERPDGSNFTLKIRSTKLEDSAMYFCASSGPLRAGELFFGEGSRLTVL.

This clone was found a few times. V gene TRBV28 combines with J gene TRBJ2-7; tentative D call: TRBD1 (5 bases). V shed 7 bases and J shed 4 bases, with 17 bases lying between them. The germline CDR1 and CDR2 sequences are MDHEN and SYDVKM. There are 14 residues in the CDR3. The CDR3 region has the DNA TGTGCCAGCACCAAGACGGCCAGGGATTACGAGCAGTACTTC. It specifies CASTKTARDYEQYF. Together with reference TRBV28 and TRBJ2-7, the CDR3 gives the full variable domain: DVKVTQSSRYLVKRTGEKVFLECVQDMDHENMFWYRQDPGLGLRLIYFSYDVKMKEKGDIPEGYSVSREKKERFSLILESASTNQTSMYLCASTKTARDYEQYFGPGTRLTVT.

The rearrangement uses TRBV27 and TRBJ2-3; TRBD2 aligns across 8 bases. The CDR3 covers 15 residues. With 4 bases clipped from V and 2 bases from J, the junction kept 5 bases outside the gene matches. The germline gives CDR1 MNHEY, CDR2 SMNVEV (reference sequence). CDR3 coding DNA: TGTGCCAGCAGTTCATTAGCGGGGTACACAGATACGCAGTATTTT. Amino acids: CASSSLAGYTDTQYF.

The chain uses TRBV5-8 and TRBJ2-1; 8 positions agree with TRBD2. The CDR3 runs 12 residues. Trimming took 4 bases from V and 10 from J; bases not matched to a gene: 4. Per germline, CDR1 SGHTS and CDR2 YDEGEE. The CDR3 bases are TGTGCCAGCAGCCGGGGGGGGTTCGAGCAGTTCTTC. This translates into CASSRGGFEQFF.

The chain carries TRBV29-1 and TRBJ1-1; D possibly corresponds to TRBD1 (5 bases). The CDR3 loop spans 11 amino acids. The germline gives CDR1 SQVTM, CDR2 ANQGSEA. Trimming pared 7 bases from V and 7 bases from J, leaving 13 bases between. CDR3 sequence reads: CSAGIQVEAFF. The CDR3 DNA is TGCAGCGCCGGAATACAGGTTGAAGCTTTCTTT.

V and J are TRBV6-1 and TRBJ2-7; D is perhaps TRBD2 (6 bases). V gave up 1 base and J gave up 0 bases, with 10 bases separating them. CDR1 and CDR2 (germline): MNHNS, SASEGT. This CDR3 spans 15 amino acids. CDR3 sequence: CASSEDAGSSYEQYF. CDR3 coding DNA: TGTGCCAGCAGTGAAGACGCGGGGAGCTCCTACGAGCAGTACTTC.

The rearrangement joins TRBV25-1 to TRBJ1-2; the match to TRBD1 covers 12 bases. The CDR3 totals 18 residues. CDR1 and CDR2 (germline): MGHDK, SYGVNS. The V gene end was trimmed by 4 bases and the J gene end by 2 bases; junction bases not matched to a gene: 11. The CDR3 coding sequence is TGTGCCAGCAGTGCAGCCGGGACAGGGGGCGCCAGGAACTATGGCTACACCTTC. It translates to CASSAAGTGGARNYGYTF.

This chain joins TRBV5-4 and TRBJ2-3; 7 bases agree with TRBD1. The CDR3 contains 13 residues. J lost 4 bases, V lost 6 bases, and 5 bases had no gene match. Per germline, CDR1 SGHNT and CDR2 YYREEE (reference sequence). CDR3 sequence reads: CASNVQGSDTQYF. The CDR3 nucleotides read TGTGCCAGCAACGTACAGGGGTCAGATACGCAGTATTTT. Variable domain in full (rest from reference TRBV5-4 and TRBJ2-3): ETGVTQSPTHLIKTRGQQVTLRCSSQSGHNTVSWYQQALGQGPQFIFQYYREEENGRGNFPPRFSGLQFPNYSSELNVNALELDDSALYLCASNVQGSDTQYFGPGTRLTVL.